This T cell receptor (beta chain) is drawn from a study of early T cells in non-severe SARS-CoV-2 infection (dated by TCRdb to the early 2020s). For context, the study as a whole: Because TCR sequencing was done on bulk RNA from unsorted whole blood, the alpha and beta chains could not be paired.

The CDR3 contains 15 residues, cysteine and phenylalanine counted. CDR3 DNA only is kept here, 45 bases in frame from base 1. The germline V gene provides CDR1 ENHRY and CDR2 SYGVKD. The junction carries 16 bases between V and J, which are trimmed by 3 bases and 10 bases respectively. General study outcomes and caveats: Matching against VDJdb was skewed toward anti-spike CD8 responses, likely underestimated virus-specific expansions, and missed private and CD4 specificities.

Set within a cohort of healthcare workers in London, UK, this nested case-control study involved weekly PCR testing of nasopharyngeal swabs along with blood sampling. Healthcare workers were recruited during the week of the UK lockdown, between 23 and 31 March 2020, and followed weekly for up to 16 weeks. This clonotype was detected many times. Its antigen is unknown. No much larger clone is present one base from it, and per-base qualities are unavailable. Receptor amplification or capture employed 5' RACE. Sequencing was carried out with a NextSeq 500. The TCR library protocol attached unique molecular identifiers to individual cDNA molecules to correct for sequencing error and PCR bias. TCR alpha and beta chains were both sequenced, and the abundances of alpha and beta sequences in each sample were closely correlated with each other. Under the source paper's analysis protocol: V gene, J gene and CDR3 annotation of TCR sequences was performed with Decombinator V4. Expanded TCRs were defined as changing significantly between any two time points under a Poisson model with p below 0.0001. TCR abundances were normalised to the total number of TCRs sequenced in each sample and reported as counts per million. MAIT TCRs were defined by TRAV1-2 paired with TRAJ12, TRAJ20 or TRAJ33, and iNKT TCRs by TRAV10 paired with TRAJ18. VDJdb, accessed on 1 November 2021, was searched for TCRs annotated for CMV, EBV and SARS-CoV-2, and TCRs annotated for more than one antigen were excluded. TCRdb itself trimmed the public reads at Q25 with fastp, ran MiXCR and retained productive beta chains. Rows merge per CDR3 protein into single entries with the most common DNA and genes. These V and J calls rely on TCRdb rather than the paper's analysis. The table for this sample lists more than 35,000 distinct CDR3 sequences; roughly 6.2% of them were counted only once. Roughly 24% of the sample is held by the ten biggest clonotypes.

The clonotype originates from an adult who was a healthcare worker with PCR-confirmed SARS-CoV-2 infection or an uninfected control (not recorded which). The sample taken for sequencing was whole blood. The chain employs TRBV10-3 and TRBJ1-6, with a tentative D gene TRBD1 over 6 matching bases. The CDR3: CAISEVSGERSPLHF. The DNA sequence follows: TGTGCCATCAGTGAAGTGTCAGGGGAGCGATCACCCCTCCACTTT.